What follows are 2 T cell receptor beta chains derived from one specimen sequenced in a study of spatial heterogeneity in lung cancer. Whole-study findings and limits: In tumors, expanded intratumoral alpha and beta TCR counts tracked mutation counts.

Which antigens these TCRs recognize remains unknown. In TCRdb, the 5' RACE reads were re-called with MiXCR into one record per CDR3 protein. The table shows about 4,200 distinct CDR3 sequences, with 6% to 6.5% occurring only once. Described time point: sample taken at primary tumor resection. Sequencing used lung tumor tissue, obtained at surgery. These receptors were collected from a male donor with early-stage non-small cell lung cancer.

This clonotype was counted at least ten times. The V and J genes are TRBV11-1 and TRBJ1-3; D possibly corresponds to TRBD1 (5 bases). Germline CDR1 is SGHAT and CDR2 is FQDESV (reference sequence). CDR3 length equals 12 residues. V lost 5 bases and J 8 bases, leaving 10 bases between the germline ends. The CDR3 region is CASSGRVDTIYF. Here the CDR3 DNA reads TGTGCCAGCAGCGGCAGGGTGGACACCATATATTTT.

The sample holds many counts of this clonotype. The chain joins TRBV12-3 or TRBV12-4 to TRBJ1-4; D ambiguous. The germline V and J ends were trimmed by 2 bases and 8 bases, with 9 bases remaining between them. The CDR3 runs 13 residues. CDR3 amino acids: CASSLQSSEKLFF. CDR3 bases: TGTGCCAGCAGTTTACAGTCCTCGGAAAAACTGTTTTTT.